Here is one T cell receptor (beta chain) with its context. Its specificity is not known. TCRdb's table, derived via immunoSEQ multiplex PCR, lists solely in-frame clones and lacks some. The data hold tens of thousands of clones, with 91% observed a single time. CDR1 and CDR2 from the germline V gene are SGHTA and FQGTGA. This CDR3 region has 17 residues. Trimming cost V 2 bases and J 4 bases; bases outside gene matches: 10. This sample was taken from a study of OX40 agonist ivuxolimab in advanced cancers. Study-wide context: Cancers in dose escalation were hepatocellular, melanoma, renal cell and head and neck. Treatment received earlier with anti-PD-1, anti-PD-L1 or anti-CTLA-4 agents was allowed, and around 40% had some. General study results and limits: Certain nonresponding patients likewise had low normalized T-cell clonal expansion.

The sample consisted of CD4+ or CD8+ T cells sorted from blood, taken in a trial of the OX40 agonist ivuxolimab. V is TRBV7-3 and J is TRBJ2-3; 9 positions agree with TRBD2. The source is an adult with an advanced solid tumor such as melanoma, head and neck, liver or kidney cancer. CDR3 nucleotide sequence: TGTGCCAGCAGCTTACGCGGGAGGGGTTACGCTGCAGATACGCAGTATTTT. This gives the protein CASSLRGRGYAADTQYF.